The 3 T cell receptor beta chains given below trace back to one sample, sequenced in a study of OX40 agonist ivuxolimab in advanced cancers. The method was immunoSEQ multiplex PCR; TCRdb's version includes in-frame clones alone and lacks a portion of them. The sample includes about 64,000 clones, about four fifths of them seen just once. The specimen was CD4+ or CD8+ T cells sorted from blood, collected in a trial of the OX40 agonist ivuxolimab. Source of these receptors: an adult with an advanced solid tumor such as melanoma, head and neck, liver or kidney cancer.

Judged by abundance, this clone is medium-sized (0.01 to 0.1%). The gene calls are TRBV23-1 and TRBJ1-2; 8 bases line up with TRBD1. TRBV23-1 is an ORF, with its function uncertain. The CDR3 is 14 amino acids. V was pared by 9 bases and J by 6 bases, with 12 bases of the junction left unmatched. The CDR3, as DNA: TGCGCCAGGCGTGCGGGGAAGACAGGGGATGGCTACACCTTC. It yields the protein CARRAGKTGDGYTF.

The rearrangement uses TRBV6-6 and TRBJ1-4; D perhaps matches TRBD1 (5 bases). The V gene's germline CDR1 is MNHNY and CDR2 SVGAGI (reference sequence). V lost 4 bases, J lost 10 bases, and 13 bases lay in between. This CDR3 has 13 residues. CDR3 in DNA: TGTGCCAGCAGTTCTCCAGGGCATGGAAAACTGTTTTTT. This translates into CASSSPGHGKLFF.

This clone has just one count. This sequence joins TRBV9 and TRBJ1-2; TRBD1 matches at 7 bases. Germline values: CDR1 SGDLS, CDR2 YYNGEE. The CDR3 loop spans 15 amino acids. J lost 5 bases, V lost 3 bases, and 10 bases had no gene match. The CDR3 spells CASSAGTDYVYGYTF. CDR3 sequence (DNA): TGTGCCAGCAGCGCCGGGACAGATTATGTTTATGGCTACACCTTC.